This T cell receptor (beta chain) was sequenced for a study of T cell changes during pregnancy in multiple sclerosis. Produced via immunoSEQ multiplex PCR; TCRdb's table is partial and in-frame only. The sample has approximately 85,000 clones, approximately 94% seen once. This clone showed up just once. The CDR3 sequence is 14 residues long. V gave up 5 bases and J gave up 0 bases, with 8 bases separating them. Germline V gives CDR1 MNHNY, CDR2 SVGAGI (reference sequence). The material sequenced was peripheral blood, taken in the third trimester of pregnancy. The chain recombines TRBV6-6 with TRBJ1-3; no definite D call. The TCR sequence derives from a female donor with multiple sclerosis, enrolled in a pregnancy study. The CDR3 sequence: CASSRVSSGNTIYF. The CDR3 coding sequence is TGTGCCAGCAGTCGGGTGAGCTCTGGAAACACCATATATTTT.